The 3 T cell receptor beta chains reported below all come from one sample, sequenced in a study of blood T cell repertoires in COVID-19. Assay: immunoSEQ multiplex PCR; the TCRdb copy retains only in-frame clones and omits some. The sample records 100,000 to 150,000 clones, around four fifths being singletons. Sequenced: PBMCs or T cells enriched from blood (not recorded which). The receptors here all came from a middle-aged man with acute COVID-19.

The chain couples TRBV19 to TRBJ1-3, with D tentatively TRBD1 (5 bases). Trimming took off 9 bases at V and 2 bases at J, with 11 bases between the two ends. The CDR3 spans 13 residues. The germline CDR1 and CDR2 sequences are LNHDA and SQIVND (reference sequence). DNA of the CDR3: TGTGCCAGCACCAGGGAGGCTGGAAACACCATATATTTT. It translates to CASTREAGNTIYF.

CDR3 sequence reads: CASRLTVYQPQHF. The CDR3 DNA reads as TGTGCCAGCAGACTGACAGTTTATCAGCCCCAGCATTTT. The chain carries TRBV12-3 or TRBV12-4 and TRBJ1-5, with D possibly TRBD1 on 5 matching bases. This CDR3 is built from 13 residues. Trimming took off 6 bases at V and 5 bases at J, with 11 bases between the two ends.

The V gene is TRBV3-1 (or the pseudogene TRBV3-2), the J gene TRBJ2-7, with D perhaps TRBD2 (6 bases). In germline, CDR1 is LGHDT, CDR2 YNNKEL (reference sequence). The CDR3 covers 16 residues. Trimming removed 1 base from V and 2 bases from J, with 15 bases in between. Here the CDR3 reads CASSQAPGAGTYEQYF. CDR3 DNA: TGTGCCAGCAGCCAAGCGCCTGGGGCGGGAACCTACGAGCAGTACTTC.